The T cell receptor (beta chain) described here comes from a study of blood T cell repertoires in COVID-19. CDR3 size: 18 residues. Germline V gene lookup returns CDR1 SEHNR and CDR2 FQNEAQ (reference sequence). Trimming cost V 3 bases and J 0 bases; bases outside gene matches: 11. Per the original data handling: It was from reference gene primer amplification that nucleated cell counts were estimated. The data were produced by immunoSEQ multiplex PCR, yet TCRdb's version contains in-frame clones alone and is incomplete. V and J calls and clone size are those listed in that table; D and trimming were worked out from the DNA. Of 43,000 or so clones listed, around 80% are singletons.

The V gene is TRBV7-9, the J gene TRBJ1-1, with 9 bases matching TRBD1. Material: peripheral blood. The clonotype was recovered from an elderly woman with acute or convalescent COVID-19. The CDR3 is CASSLKTGQGFLNTEAFF. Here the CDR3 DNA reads TGTGCCAGCAGCTTGAAGACGGGACAGGGCTTTTTGAACACTGAAGCTTTCTTT.